The 16 T cell receptor beta chains below were found in one sample sequenced in a study of cytomegalovirus exposure and HLA in healthy donors (dated by TCRdb to the late 2010s). The protocol used for the library was the immunoSEQ multiplex PCR assay. A mixture of 60 forward primers for TCR Vbeta segments and 13 reverse primers for TCR Jbeta segments was used in the multiplex PCR. TCRdb holds this immuneACCESS table with in-frame rearrangements only. Some clones are missing; in checked studies, unresolved V genes explain under half, and the rest has no known cause. The sample table contains roughly 130,000 clones; only one count was recorded for over 60% of them. 2% to 2.5% of the sample is held by the ten biggest clonotypes. Sequencing input: PBMCs. These receptors were taken from a man aged 18 to 30 in good health and CMV-seronegative.

The chain is built from TRBV9 and TRBJ2-3, with a tentative D call TRBD2 (6 bases). CDR1 is SGDLS, CDR2 YYNGEE, per germline. The CDR3 runs to 16 residues. V lost 5 bases to trimming and J lost 0 bases, with 16 bases between them. The CDR3 is CASSTPSVPSTDTQYF. The CDR3 nucleotides are TGTGCCAGCAGTACCCCTAGCGTTCCTAGCACAGATACGCAGTATTTT.

The DNA of the CDR3 is TGTGCCATCACCCCGGGAGGAAGCAATGAGCAGTTCTTC. Protein product: CAITPGGSNEQFF. J is TRBJ2-1 and V is TRBV10-3, with TRBD2 identical over 7 bases. The J segment lost 6 bases and the V segment lost 7 bases, leaving 6 bases of the junction unmatched. This CDR3 spans 13 amino acids. The germline V gene encodes CDR1 ENHRY and CDR2 SYGVKD.

This clone was picked up a small number of times. The chain employs TRBV9 and TRBJ2-2; 7 bases align to TRBD2. The CDR3 consists of 16 residues. With 0 bases clipped from V and 1 base from J, the junction kept 3 bases outside the gene matches. The V gene's germline CDR1 is SGDLS and CDR2 YYNGEE. CDR3 nucleotides: TGTGCCAGCAGCGTAGCTCCTAGCGGGAACACCGGGGAGCTGTTTTTT. As protein: CASSVAPSGNTGELFF.

The V and J genes are TRBV11-3 and TRBJ2-5; TRBD1 is a possible D gene (5 bases). V was cut by 3 bases and J by 4 bases, with 9 bases left in between. The length of the CDR3 is 13 residues. CDR1 is SGHNT, CDR2 YENEEA, per germline. In DNA, the CDR3 is TGTGCCAGCAGCTTCAGGGCAGGAGAGACCCAGTACTTC. It codes for CASSFRAGETQYF.

The chain is built from TRBV5-1 and TRBJ2-7, with TRBD1 matching 7 bases. Germline-derived CDR1 and CDR2 are SGHRS and YFSETQ. J gave up 0 bases and V 4 bases, and 4 bases lay outside the gene matches. The CDR3 covers 14 residues. CDR3 residues: CASSPAGGSYEQYV. The CDR3 nucleotides are TGCGCCAGCAGCCCGGCAGGGGGCTCCTACGAGCAGTACGTC.

V gene TRBV27 combines with J gene TRBJ2-1; 7 nucleotides align to TRBD1. Germline CDR1 MNHEY, CDR2 SMNVEV (reference sequence). V was pared by 1 base and J by 6 bases, with 0 bases of the junction left unmatched. The CDR3 length is 13 residues. CDR3 DNA sequence: TGTGCCAGCAGTTTATGGACAGGCAATGAGCAGTTCTTC. As protein: CASSLWTGNEQFF.

J is TRBJ2-5 and V is TRBV11-2; 7 bases line up with TRBD2. Per germline, CDR1 SGHAT and CDR2 FQNNGV. The junction had 5 bases not matched to a gene; V was cut back by 5 bases and J by 2 bases. This CDR3 comprises 14 residues. DNA for the CDR3: TGTGCCAGCAGCCCCGGGACTACACAAGAGACCCAGTACTTC. This gives the protein CASSPGTTQETQYF.

V and J are TRBV7-2 and TRBJ2-3, with D possibly being TRBD1 (5 bases). The V and J ends lost 4 bases and 0 bases respectively, with 11 bases between them. Germline V gene lookup returns CDR1 SGHTA and CDR2 FQGNSA. The CDR3 loop spans 15 amino acids. The CDR3 spells CASSSGYSSTDTQYF. The CDR3 bases are TGTGCCAGCAGCTCAGGGTACTCTAGCACAGATACGCAGTATTTT. Together with reference TRBV7-2 and TRBJ2-3, the CDR3 gives the full variable domain: GAGVSQSPSNKVTEKGKDVELRCDPISGHTALYWYRQSLGQGLEFLIYFQGNSAPDKSGLPSDRFSAERTGGSVSTLTIQRTQQEDSAVYLCASSSGYSSTDTQYFGPGTRLTVL.

V usage is TRBV25-1 and J usage is TRBJ1-4; TRBD1 might be the D (5 bases). The germline CDR1 and CDR2 sequences are MGHDK and SYGVNS. Trimming cost V 5 bases and J 8 bases, with 18 bases left between them. The CDR3 consists of 15 residues. The CDR3 loop is CASSLLLRGGEKLFF. For the CDR3, the DNA is TGTGCCAGCAGTCTCTTATTGAGGGGAGGAGAAAAACTGTTTTTT.

This clone occurred once. The chain is built from TRBV6-1 and TRBJ1-1, with a possible D match to TRBD1 (6 bases). Germline V gives CDR1 MNHNS, CDR2 SASEGT. The CDR3 runs to 12 residues. Trimming took off 5 bases at V and 5 bases at J, with 9 bases between the two ends. The DNA of the CDR3 is TGTGCCAGCAGTTGGGGGCTGACTGAAGCTTTCTTT. It translates to CASSWGLTEAFF.

The CDR3 DNA follows: TGTGCCAGCACTCTCGGGGGGCATCAAGATACGCAGTATTTT. Its translation is CASTLGGHQDTQYF. This chain links TRBV6-6 with TRBJ2-3; TRBD2 might be the D (7 bases). V was cut by 7 bases and J by 5 bases, with 16 bases left in between. This CDR3 spans 14 amino acids. CDR1 and CDR2 (germline): MNHNY, SVGAGI (reference sequence).

This rearrangement joins TRBV2 to TRBJ2-6; possible D gene TRBD1, 5 bases. Germline values: CDR1 SNHLY, CDR2 FYNNEI. The CDR3 is made up of 14 amino acids. Trimming took 6 bases from V and 2 from J, leaving 8 bases between them. The CDR3 DNA is TGTGCCAGCAGACAGGAAGCTGGGGCCAACGTCCTGACTTTC. Protein product: CASRQEAGANVLTF.

The rearrangement links TRBV27 to TRBJ1-6; D is undetermined. V gave up 7 bases and J gave up 7 bases, with 8 bases separating them. The CDR3 has 12 amino acids. Per germline, CDR1 MNHEY and CDR2 SMNVEV (reference sequence). The CDR3 DNA sequence: TGTGCCAGCAAAAACCAGAATTCACCCCTCCACTTT. Protein product: CASKNQNSPLHF.

V is TRBV28 and J is TRBJ2-2, with D possibly matching TRBD1 (6 bases). The V gene's germline CDR1 is MDHEN and CDR2 SYDVKM. Trimming pared 5 bases from V and 2 bases from J, leaving 15 bases between. The CDR3 contains 16 residues. In DNA form, the CDR3 reads TGTGCCAGCAGTCTCTACCGGGACATAAACACCGGGGAGCTGTTTTTT. It encodes CASSLYRDINTGELFF.

The rearrangement joins TRBV5-4 to TRBJ2-3; 13 bases align to TRBD2. The CDR3 consists of 18 residues. V shed 0 bases, J shed 5 bases, and the junction held 9 bases outside the gene matches. In germline, CDR1 is SGHNT, CDR2 YYREEE (reference sequence). Written as DNA, the CDR3 is TGTGCCAGCAGCTTGGGATGGACTAGCGGGAGCTCCCTAGATACGCAGTATTTT. Translated, it gives CASSLGWTSGSSLDTQYF.

V gene TRBV28 combines with J gene TRBJ2-2; D perhaps matches TRBD1 (5 bases). Trimming removed 6 bases at V and 2 bases at J, with 7 bases between. The V gene's germline CDR1 is MDHEN and CDR2 SYDVKM. This CDR3 spans 13 amino acids. The DNA for the CDR3 is TGTGCCAGCAGAGACAGAAACACCGGGGAGCTGTTTTTT. Translating it yields CASRDRNTGELFF.